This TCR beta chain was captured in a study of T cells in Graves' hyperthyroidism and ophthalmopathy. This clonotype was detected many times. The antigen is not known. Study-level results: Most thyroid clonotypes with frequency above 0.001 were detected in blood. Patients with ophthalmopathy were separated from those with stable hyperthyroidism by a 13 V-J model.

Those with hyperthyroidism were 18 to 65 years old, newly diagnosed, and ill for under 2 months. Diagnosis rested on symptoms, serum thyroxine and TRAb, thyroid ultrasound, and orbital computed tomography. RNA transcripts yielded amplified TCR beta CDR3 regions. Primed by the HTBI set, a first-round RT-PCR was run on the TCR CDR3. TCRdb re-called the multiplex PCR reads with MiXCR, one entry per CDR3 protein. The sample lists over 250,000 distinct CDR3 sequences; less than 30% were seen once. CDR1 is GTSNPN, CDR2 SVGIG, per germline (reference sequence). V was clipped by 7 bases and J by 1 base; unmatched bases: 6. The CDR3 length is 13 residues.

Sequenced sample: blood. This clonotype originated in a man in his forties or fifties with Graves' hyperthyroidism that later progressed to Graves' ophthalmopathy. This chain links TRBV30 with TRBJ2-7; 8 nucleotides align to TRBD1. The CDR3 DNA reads TGTGCCTACGAACGGGACAGGTCCTACGAGCAGTACTTC. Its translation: CAYERDRSYEQYF.